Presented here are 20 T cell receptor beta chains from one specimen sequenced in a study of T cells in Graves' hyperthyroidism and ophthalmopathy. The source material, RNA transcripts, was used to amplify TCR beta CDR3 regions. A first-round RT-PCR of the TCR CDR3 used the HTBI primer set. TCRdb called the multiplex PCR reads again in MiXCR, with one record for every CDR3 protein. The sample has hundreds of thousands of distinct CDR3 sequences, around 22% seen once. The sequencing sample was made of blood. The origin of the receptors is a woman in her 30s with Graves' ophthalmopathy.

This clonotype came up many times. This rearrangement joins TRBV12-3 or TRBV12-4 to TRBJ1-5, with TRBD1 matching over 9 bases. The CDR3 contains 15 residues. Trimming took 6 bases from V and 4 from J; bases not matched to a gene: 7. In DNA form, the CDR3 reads TGTGCCAGCAGCCCGATAGGACAGGGGAATCAGCCCCAGCATTTT. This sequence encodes CASSPIGQGNQPQHF.

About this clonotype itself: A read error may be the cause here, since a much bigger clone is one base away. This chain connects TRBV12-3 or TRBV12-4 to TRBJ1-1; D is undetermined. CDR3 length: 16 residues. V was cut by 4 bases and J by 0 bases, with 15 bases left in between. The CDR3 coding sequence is TGTGCCAGCAGTTCCCTGGACGCAAACCTGAACACTGAAGCTTTCTTT. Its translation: CASSSLDANLNTEAFF.

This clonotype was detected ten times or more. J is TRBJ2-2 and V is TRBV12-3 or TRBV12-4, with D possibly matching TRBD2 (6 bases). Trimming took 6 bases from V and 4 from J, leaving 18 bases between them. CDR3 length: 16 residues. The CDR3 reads CASRFIGEVVTGELFF. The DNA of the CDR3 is TGTGCCAGCAGGTTTATCGGGGAGGTGGTCACCGGGGAGCTGTTTTTT.

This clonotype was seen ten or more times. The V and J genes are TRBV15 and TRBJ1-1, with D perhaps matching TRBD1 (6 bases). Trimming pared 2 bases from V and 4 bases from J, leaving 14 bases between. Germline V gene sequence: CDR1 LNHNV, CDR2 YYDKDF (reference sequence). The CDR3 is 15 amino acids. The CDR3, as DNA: TGTGCCACCAGCAGAAACAGGGAGATGGTCACTGAAGCTTTCTTT. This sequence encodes CATSRNREMVTEAFF.

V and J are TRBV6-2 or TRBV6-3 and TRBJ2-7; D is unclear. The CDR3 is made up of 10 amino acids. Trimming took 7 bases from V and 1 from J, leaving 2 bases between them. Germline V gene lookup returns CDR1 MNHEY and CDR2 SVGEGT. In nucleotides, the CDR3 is TGTGCCAGCACTTCCTACGAGCAGTACTTC. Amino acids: CASTSYEQYF.

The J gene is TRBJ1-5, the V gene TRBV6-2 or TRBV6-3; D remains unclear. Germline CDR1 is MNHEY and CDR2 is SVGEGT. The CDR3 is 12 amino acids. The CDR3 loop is CSGSYSDQPQHF. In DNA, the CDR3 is TGTTCCGGCAGTTACTCTGACCAGCCCCAGCATTTT.

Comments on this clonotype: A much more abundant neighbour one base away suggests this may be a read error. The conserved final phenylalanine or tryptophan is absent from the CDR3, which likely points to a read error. CDR3 amino acids: CASSLDRSGGYTV. For the CDR3, the DNA is TGTGCCAGCAGTTTAGACAGGTCGGGTGGCTACACCGTC. This rearrangement joins TRBV28 to TRBJ1-2; weak D call: TRBD1 (6 bases). Germline V gene lookup returns CDR1 MDHEN and CDR2 SYDVKM. V was pared by 2 bases and J by 7 bases, with 11 bases between. The CDR3 totals 13 residues.

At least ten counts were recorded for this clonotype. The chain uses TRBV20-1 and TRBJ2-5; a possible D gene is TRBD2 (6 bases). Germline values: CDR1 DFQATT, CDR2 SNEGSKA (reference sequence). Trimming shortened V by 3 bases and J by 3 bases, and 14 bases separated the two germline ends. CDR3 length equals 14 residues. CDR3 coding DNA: TGCAGTGCTAGTCCGTGGGGGGTTGAAGAGACCCAGTACTTC. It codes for CSASPWGVEETQYF.

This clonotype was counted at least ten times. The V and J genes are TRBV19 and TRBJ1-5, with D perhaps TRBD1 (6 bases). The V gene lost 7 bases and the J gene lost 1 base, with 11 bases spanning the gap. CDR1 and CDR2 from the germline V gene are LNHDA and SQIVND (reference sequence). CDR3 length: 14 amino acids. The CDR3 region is CASTPQGSNQPQHF. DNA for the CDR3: TGTGCCAGTACCCCTCAGGGGAGCAATCAGCCCCAGCATTTT.

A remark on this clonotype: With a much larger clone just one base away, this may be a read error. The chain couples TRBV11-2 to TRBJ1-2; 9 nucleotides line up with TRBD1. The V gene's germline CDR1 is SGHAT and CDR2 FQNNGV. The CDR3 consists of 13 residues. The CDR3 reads CASSYGTGWSYAF. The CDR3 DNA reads TGTGCCAGCAGCTACGGGACAGGGTGGAGCTACGCCTTC.

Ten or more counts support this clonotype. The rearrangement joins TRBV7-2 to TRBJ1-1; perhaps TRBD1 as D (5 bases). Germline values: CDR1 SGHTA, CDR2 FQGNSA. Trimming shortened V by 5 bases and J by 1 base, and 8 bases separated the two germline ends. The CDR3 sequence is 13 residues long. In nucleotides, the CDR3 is TGTGCCAGCAGCGGGGGACCGAACACTGAAGCTTTCTTT. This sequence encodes CASSGGPNTEAFF.

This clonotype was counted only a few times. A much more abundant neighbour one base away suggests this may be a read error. This CDR3 reads CASTTGDTEAFF. CDR3 in DNA: TGTGCCAGCACCACAGGGGACACTGAAGCTTTCTTT. The chain joins TRBV28 to TRBJ1-1; 7 bases line up with TRBD1. Germline V gene data show CDR1 as MDHEN and CDR2 as SYDVKM. The junction had 2 bases not matched to a gene; V was cut back by 7 bases and J by 3 bases. The length of the CDR3 is 12 residues.

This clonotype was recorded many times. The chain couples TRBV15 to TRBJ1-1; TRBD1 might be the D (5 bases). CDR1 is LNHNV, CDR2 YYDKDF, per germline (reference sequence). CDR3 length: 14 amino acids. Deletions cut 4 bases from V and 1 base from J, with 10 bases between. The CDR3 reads CATSKTATNTEAFF. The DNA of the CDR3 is TGTGCCACCAGCAAGACAGCTACGAACACTGAAGCTTTCTTT.

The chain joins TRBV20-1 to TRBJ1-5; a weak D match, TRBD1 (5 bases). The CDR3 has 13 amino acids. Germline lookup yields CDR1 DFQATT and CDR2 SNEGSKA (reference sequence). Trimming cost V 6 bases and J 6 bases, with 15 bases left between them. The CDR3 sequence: CSAGLGTSQPQHF. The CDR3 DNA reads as TGCAGTGCAGGTTTAGGGACCTCTCAGCCCCAGCATTTT.

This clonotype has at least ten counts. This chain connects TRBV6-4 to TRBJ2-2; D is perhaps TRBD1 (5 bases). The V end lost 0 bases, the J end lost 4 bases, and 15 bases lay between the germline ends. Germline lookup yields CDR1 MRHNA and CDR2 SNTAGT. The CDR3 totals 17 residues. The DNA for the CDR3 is TGTGCCAGCAGTGACTCGATAGTCAGGGTTGGCACCGGGGAGCTGTTTTTT. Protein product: CASSDSIVRVGTGELFF.

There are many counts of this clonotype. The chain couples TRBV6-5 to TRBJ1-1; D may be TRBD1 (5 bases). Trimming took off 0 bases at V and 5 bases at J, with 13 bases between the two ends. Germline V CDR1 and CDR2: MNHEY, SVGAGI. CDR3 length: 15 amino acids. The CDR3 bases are TGTGCCAGCAGTTACTCGAGGGGCGGTTGGACTGAAGCTTTCTTT. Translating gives CASSYSRGGWTEAFF.

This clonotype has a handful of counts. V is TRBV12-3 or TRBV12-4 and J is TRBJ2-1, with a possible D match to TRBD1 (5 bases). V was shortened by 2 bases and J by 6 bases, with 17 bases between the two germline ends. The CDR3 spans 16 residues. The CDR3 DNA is TGTGCCAGCAGTTTACCCTCTGGGGCGTACCCCAATGAGCAGTTCTTC. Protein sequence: CASSLPSGAYPNEQFF.

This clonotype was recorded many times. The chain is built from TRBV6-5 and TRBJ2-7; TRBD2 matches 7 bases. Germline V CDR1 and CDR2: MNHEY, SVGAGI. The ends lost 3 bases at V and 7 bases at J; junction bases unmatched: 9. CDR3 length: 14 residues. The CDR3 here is CASSYSDRGGEQYF. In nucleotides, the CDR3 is TGTGCCAGCAGTTATTCAGACCGGGGAGGGGAGCAGTACTTC.

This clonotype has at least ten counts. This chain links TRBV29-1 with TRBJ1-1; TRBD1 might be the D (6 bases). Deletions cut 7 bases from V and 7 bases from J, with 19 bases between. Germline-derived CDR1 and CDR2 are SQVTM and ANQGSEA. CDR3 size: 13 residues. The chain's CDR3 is CSGQTTGRLEAFF. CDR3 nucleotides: TGCAGCGGACAGACGACAGGACGTCTTGAAGCTTTCTTT.

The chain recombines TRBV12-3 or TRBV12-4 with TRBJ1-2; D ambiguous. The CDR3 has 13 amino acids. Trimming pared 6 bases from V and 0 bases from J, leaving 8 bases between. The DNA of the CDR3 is TGTGCCAGCAGGGGAGAATCTAACTATGGCTACACCTTC. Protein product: CASRGESNYGYTF.